Described below is a single T cell receptor (beta chain) sequence and its context. Its antigen is currently unknown. The method was immunoSEQ multiplex PCR; TCRdb's version includes in-frame clones alone and lacks a portion of them. The sample lists about 62,000 clones, around 90% occurring once. Germline V gives CDR1 SGHRS, CDR2 YFSETQ. CDR3 length: 16 residues. Trimming took 4 bases from V and 7 from J; bases not matched to a gene: 13. The data derive from a study of T cell repertoires in ileal Crohn's disease. Regarding time point: neoterminal ileum biopsy at postoperative endoscopy, about 6 months after surgery. General study points: Within the first postoperative year, endoscopy came at median about 6.9 months. Endoscopic recurrence occurred in every patient whose clonality exceeded 26.8%.

The specimen sequenced was ileal tissue. The chain has TRBV5-1 and TRBJ1-4; the match to TRBD1 covers 7 bases. The sequence was obtained from an adult with Crohn's disease. The CDR3: CASSSVTGARGEKLFF. CDR3 in DNA: TGCGCCAGCAGCAGCGTAACAGGGGCAAGGGGTGAAAAACTGTTTTTT.